This T cell receptor (beta chain) comes out of a study of T cell responses to AZD1222 COVID-19 vaccine. This clone was recorded only once. Its antigen is as yet unknown. Study-level results: Donors, mostly white British, included more females; clonal diversity was possibly underestimated.

Germline V gives CDR1 SGHTA, CDR2 FQGNSA. Between the trimmed V and J ends, which lost 2 bases and 0 bases, there was a span of 11 bases. This CDR3 comprises 16 residues. Libraries were prepared by immunoSEQ multiplex PCR; TCRdb keeps only in-frame clonotypes and omits some of them. The repertoire has about 160,000 clones, 91% of them found once; the top ten carry approximately 2%. The receptor's source is an adult in good health. The source material was peripheral blood, sampled on day 0 of AZD1222 vaccination. The chain recombines TRBV7-2 with TRBJ1-3; D gene ambiguous. The CDR3 bases are TGTGCCAGCAGCTTATTCCCCCGAACCTCTGGAAACACCATATATTTT. Amino acid sequence: CASSLFPRTSGNTIYF.